This is a list of T cell receptor beta chains from one sample in a study of cytomegalovirus exposure and HLA in healthy donors. Assay: immunoSEQ multiplex PCR; the TCRdb copy retains only in-frame clones and omits some. The sample includes roughly 150,000 clones, about 80% of them seen just once. The material sequenced was PBMCs. The receptors derive from a man aged 25 to 45 in good health and CMV-seropositive. CDR3s include the opening cysteine and the closing phenylalanine or tryptophan. D genes are given only for firm matches.

>TRBV19|13|-|TRBJ1-1
TGTGCCACCAGGTCCAGTGTGAACACTGAAGCTTTCTTT
CATRSSVNTEAFF
>TRBV2|16|TRBD1|TRBJ2-7
TGTGCCAGCAGTGAAGCGCTTAGGGACAGAACCTACGAGCAGTACTTC
CASSEALRDRTYEQYF
>TRBV7-8|14|-|TRBJ1-1
TGTGCCAGCAGCTTAAATACAGGGACGACTGAAGCTTTCTTT
CASSLNTGTTEAFF
>TRBV11-2|14|-|TRBJ1-2
TGTGCCAGCAGCTCCGCAGGGTTGCGGTATGGCTACACCTTC
CASSSAGLRYGYTF
>TRBV7-9|16|-|TRBJ2-1
TGTGCCAGCAGCCCGAGGGTTGGCGGGGCATACAATGAGCAGTTCTTC
CASSPRVGGAYNEQFF
>TRBV9|15|-|TRBJ1-2
TGTGCCAGCAGCGTAGCCCCCGGACAGAACTATGGCTACACCTTC
CASSVAPGQNYGYTF
>TRBV19|14|-|TRBJ2-4
TGTGCCAGTAGTATAGGGACACTCGGGTACATTCAGTACTTC
CASSIGTLGYIQYF
>TRBV18|17|TRBD2|TRBJ2-5
TGTGCCAGCTCACCACCTTATAGCGGGGGGGTGAAGGAGACCCAGTACTTC
CASSPPYSGGVKETQYF
>TRBV5-6|14|TRBD1|TRBJ2-7
TGTGCCAGCAGCCAACAGGGGGAAACCTACGAGCAGTACTTC
CASSQQGETYEQYF
>TRBV11-2|11|TRBD2|TRBJ2-7
TGTGCCGTTAGCGGGAGTTACGAGCAGTACTTC
CAVSGSYEQYF
>TRBV25-1|14|TRBD1|TRBJ1-2
TGTGCCAGCAGTGAACCGGGACAGAACTATGGCTACACCTTC
CASSEPGQNYGYTF
>TRBV19|15|-|TRBJ2-1
TGTGCCAGTAGTACCGGGTCGGACGGGGTGAATGAGCAGTTCTTC
CASSTGSDGVNEQFF
>TRBV2|16|-|TRBJ2-2
TGTGCCAGCAGTGAAGCGGCGAACAGGAACACCGGGGAGCTGTTTTTT
CASSEAANRNTGELFF
>TRBV7-2|17|TRBD2|TRBJ2-3
TGTGCCAGCAGACGACTAGCGCTACAGCATGGGGGAGATACGCAGTATTTT
CASRRLALQHGGDTQYF
>TRBV27|15|TRBD2|TRBJ2-2
TGTGCCAGCAGTTTCGAAGGACTAGCATCCGGGGAGCTGTTTTTT
CASSFEGLASGELFF
>TRBV4-2|15|-|TRBJ2-2
TGTGCCAGCAGCCAAGAGGTCAGCGAAACCGGGGAGCTGTTTTTT
CASSQEVSETGELFF
>TRBV6-5|14|-|TRBJ1-1
TGTGCCAGCAAACGGAACAGGGATGGGACTGAAGCTTTCTTT
CASKRNRDGTEAFF
>TRBV2|15|-|TRBJ2-7
TGTGCCAGCAGTGAAGCAAGGAGGGTTACATACGAGCAGTACTTC
CASSEARRVTYEQYF
>TRBV6-1|14|TRBD2|TRBJ2-2
TGTGCCAGCAGAACACTAGGGGAGGGCGGGGAGCTGTTTTTT
CASRTLGEGGELFF
>TRBV5-1|16|-|TRBJ2-7
TGCGCCAGCAGCTTGGCCAAGGGGGGGTTGGCCTACGAGCAGTACTTC
CASSLAKGGLAYEQYF
>TRBV5-1|13|-|TRBJ2-2
TGCGCCAGCAGCTTGGCCGTCACCGGGGAGCTGTTTTTT
CASSLAVTGELFF
>TRBV7-3|13|TRBD1|TRBJ2-1
TGTGCCAGCAGCTCCCAGACAGGGATTGAGCAGTTCTTC
CASSSQTGIEQFF